This T cell receptor (beta chain) is from a study of blood T cell repertoires in COVID-19. Study overall: The origin of the acute and convalescent COVID-19 samples was the United States, Italy and Spain.

Trimming shortened V by 3 bases and J by 3 bases, and 13 bases separated the two germline ends. The CDR3 is made up of 14 amino acids. Germline CDR1 and CDR2: SGDLS and YYNGEE. Generated by immunoSEQ multiplex PCR, the TCRdb table keeps only in-frame clones and is missing some. This table has fewer than 95,000 clones, about 93% appearing once. The clonotype originates from a woman of 80 years or more with acute or convalescent COVID-19. This chain links TRBV9 with TRBJ2-7; no definite D call. Sequencing was performed on peripheral blood. CDR3 nucleotides: TGTGCCAGCAGCGCAAAGATCTATAGCTACGAGCAGTACTTC. Amino acids: CASSAKIYSYEQYF.